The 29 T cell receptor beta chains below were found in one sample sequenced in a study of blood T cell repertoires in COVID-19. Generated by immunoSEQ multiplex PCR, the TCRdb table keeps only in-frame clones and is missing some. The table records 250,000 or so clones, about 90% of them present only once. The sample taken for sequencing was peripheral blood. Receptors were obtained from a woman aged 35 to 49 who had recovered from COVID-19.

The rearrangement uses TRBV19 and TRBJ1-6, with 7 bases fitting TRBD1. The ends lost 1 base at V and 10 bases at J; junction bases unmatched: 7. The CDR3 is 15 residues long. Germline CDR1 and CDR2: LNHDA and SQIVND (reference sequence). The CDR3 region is CASSIVGRGESPLHF. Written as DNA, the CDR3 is TGTGCCAGTAGTATAGTCGGCAGGGGGGAATCACCCCTCCACTTT.

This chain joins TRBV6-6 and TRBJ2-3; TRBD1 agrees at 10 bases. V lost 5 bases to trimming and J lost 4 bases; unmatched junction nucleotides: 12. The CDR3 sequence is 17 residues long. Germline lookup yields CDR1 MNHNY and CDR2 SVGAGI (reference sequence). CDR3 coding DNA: TGTGCCAGCAGTCGCCGACCGGGACAGGGGCATGCAGATACGCAGTATTTT. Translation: CASSRRPGQGHADTQYF.

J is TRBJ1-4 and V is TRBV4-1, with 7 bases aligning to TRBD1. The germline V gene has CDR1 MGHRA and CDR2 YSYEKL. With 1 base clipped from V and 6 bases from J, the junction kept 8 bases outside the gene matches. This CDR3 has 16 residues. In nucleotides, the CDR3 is TGCGCCAGCAGCCAAGGCCGGGACAGAGCTGATGAAAAACTGTTTTTT. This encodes CASSQGRDRADEKLFF.

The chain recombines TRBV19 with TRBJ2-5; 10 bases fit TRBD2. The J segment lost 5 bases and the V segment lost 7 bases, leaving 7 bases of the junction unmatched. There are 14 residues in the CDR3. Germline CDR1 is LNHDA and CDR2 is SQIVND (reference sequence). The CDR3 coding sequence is TGTGCCAGTAAAGCGGGGGGGCCGCGGGAGACCCAGTACTTC. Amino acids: CASKAGGPRETQYF.

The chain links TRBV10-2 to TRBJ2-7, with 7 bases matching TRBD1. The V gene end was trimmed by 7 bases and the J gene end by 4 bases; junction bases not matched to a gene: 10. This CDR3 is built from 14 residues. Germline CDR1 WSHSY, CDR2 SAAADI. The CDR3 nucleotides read TGCGCCAGCACTTTGACAGGGAACGTATACGAGCAGTACTTC. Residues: CASTLTGNVYEQYF.

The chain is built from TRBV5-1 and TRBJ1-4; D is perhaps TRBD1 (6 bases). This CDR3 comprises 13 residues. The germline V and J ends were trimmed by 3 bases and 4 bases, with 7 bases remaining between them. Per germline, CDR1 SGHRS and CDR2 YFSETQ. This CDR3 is CASSSQGNEKLFF. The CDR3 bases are TGCGCCAGCAGCTCACAGGGTAATGAAAAACTGTTTTTT.

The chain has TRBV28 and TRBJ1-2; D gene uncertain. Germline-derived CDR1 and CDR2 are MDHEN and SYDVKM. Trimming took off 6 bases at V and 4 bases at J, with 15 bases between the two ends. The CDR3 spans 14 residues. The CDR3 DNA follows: TGTGCCAGCAGCCCCCCGCAGGCCTTCTATGGCTACACCTTC. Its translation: CASSPPQAFYGYTF.

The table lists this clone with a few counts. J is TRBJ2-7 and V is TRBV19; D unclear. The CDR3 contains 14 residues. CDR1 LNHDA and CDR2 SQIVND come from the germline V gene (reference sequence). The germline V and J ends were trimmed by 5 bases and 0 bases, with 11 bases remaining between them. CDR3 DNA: TGTGCCAGTAGTCCCGTGGGCAGCTCCTACGAGCAGTACTTC. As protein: CASSPVGSSYEQYF.

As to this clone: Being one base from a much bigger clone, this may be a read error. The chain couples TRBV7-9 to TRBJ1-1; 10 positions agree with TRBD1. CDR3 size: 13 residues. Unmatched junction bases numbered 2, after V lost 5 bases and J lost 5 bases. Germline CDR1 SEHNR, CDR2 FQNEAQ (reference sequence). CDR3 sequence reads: CASSGTGETEAFF. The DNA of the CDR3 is TGTGCCAGCAGCGGGACAGGGGAGACTGAAGCTTTCTTT.

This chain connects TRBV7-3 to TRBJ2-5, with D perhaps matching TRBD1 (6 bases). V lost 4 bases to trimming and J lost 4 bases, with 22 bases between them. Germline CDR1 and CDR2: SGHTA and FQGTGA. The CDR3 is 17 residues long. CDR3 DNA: TGTGCCAGCAGCTCCTCCCTCGGAGCGGTAGGGGGAGAGACCCAGTACTTC. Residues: CASSSSLGAVGGETQYF.

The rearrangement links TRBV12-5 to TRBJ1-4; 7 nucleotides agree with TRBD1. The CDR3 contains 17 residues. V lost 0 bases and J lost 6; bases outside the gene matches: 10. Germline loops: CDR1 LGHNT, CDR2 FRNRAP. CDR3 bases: TGTGCTAGTGGTTTGGTACTTGATCCCAGGGGGGATGAAAAACTGTTTTTT. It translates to CASGLVLDPRGDEKLFF.

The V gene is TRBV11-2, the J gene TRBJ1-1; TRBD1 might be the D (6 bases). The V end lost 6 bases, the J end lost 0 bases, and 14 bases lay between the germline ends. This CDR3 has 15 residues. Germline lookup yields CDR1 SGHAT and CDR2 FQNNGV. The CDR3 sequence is CASRRGGGLNTEAFF. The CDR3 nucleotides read TGTGCCAGCAGGAGGGGGGGCGGTTTGAACACTGAAGCTTTCTTT.

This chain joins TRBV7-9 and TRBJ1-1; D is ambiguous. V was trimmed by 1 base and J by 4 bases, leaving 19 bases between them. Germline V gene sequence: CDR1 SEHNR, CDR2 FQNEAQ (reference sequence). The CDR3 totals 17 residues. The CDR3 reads CASSLGFKAGPSTEAFF. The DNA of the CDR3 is TGTGCCAGCAGCTTAGGGTTTAAAGCGGGCCCGAGCACTGAAGCTTTCTTT.

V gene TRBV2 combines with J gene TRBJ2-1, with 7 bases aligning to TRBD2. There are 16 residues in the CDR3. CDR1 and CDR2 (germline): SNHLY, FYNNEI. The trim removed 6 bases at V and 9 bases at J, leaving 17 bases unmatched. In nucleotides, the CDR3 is TGTGCCAGCAGCCCCGAGGGTTTCGGGGGGAGTGGTGAGCAGTTCTTC. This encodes CASSPEGFGGSGEQFF.

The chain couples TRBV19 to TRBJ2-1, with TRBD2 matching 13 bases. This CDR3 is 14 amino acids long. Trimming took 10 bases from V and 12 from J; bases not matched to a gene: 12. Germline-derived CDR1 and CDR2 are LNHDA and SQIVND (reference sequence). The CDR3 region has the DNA TGTGCCACCGGGACTAGCGGGGCCCCCGTTGTGCAGTTCTTC. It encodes CATGTSGAPVVQFF.

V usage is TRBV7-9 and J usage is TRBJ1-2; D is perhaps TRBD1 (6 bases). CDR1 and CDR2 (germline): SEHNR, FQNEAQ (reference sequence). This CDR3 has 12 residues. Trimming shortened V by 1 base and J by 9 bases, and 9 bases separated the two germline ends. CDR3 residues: CASSLVGASYTF. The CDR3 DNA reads TGTGCCAGCAGCTTAGTGGGGGCGAGCTACACCTTC.

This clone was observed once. The CDR3 is CASSLIDTSYEQYF. DNA for the CDR3: TGTGCCAGCAGCTTAATTGACACCTCCTACGAGCAGTACTTC. The chain is built from TRBV13 and TRBJ2-7; D not resolved. The germline V gene has CDR1 PRHDT and CDR2 FYEKMQ (reference sequence). This CDR3 has 14 residues. V was clipped by 2 bases and J by 0 bases, with 8 bases between them.

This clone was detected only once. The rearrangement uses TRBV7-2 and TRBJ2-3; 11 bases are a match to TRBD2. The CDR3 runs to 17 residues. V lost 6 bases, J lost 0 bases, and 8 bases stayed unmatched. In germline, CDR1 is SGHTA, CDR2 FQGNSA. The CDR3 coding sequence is TGTGCCAGCAGACGAAGTAGCGGGGGGGTTAGCACAGATACGCAGTATTTT. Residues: CASRRSSGGVSTDTQYF.

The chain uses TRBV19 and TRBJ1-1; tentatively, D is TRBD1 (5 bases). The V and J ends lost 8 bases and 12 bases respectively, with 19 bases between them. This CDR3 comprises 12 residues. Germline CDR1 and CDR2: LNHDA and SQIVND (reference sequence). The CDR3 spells CASGHFSAGTFF. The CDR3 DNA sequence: TGTGCCAGTGGACACTTCTCGGCGGGAACTTTCTTT.

Here the CDR3 reads CAWSRQGGTDTQYF. CDR3 nucleotides: TGTGCCTGGAGTCGACAGGGAGGCACAGATACGCAGTATTTT. The rearrangement uses TRBV30 and TRBJ2-3; 7 bases align to TRBD1. Germline V gene sequence: CDR1 GTSNPN, CDR2 SVGIG (reference sequence). The CDR3 has 14 residues. V lost 2 bases to trimming and J lost 1 base; unmatched junction nucleotides: 3. The whole variable domain, filled in from reference TRBV30 and TRBJ2-3, reads SQTIHQWPATLVQPVGSPLSLECTVEGTSNPNLYWYRQAAGRGLQLLFYSVGIGQISSEVPQNLSASRPQDRQFILSSKKLLLSDSGFYLCAWSRQGGTDTQYFGPGTRLTVL.

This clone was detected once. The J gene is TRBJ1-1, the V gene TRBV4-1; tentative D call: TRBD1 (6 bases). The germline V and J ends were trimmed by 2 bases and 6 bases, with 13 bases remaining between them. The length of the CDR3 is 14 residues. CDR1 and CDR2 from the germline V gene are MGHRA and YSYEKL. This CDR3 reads CASSQTLGGPEAFF. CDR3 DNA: TGCGCCAGCAGCCAAACCCTGGGGGGGCCTGAAGCTTTCTTT.

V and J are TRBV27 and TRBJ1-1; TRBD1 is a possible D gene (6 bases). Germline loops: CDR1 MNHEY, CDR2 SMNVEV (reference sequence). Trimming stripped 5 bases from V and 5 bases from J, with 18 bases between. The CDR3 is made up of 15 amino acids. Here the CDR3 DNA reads TGTGCCAGCAGTCCGGCGAGGGGAGGGGGAACTGAAGCTTTCTTT. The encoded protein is CASSPARGGGTEAFF.

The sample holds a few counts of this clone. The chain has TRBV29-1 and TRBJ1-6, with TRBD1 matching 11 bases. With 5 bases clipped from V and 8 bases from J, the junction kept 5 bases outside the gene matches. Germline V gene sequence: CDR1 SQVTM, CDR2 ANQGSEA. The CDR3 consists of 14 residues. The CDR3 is CSVRGTGGDSPLHF. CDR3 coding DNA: TGCAGCGTTCGAGGGACAGGGGGAGATTCACCCCTCCACTTT. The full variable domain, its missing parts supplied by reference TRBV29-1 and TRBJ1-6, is SAVISQKPSRDICQRGTSLTIQCQVDSQVTMMFWYRQQPGQSLTLIATANQGSEATYESGFVIDKFPISRPNLTFSTLTVSNMSPEDSSIYLCSVRGTGGDSPLHFGNGTRLTVT.

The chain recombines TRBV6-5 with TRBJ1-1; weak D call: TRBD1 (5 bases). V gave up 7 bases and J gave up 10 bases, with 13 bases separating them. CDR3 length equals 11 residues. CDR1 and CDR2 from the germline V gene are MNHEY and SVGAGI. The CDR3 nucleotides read TGTGCCAGCACTCCCCAACAGGTAGCTTTCTTT. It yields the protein CASTPQQVAFF.

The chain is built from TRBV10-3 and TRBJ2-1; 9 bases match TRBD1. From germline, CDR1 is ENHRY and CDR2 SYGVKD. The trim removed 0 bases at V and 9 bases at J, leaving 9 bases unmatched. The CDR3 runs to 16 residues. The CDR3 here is CAISESYGGTGREQFF. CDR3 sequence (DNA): TGTGCCATCAGTGAGTCGTATGGGGGGACAGGGCGTGAGCAGTTCTTC.

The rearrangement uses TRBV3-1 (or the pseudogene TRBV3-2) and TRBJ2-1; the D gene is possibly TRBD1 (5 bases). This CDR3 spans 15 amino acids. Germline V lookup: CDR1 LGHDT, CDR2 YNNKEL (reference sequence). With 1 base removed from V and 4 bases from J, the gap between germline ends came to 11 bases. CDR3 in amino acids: CASSQAGKGYNEQFF. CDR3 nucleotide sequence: TGTGCCAGCAGCCAAGCAGGGAAGGGGTACAATGAGCAGTTCTTC.

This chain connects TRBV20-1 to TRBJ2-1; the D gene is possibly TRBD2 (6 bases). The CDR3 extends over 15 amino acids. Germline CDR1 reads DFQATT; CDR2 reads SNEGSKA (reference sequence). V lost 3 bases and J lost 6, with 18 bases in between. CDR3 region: CSASNFPGLFNEQFF. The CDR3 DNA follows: TGCAGTGCTAGTAACTTTCCGGGACTCTTCAATGAGCAGTTCTTC.

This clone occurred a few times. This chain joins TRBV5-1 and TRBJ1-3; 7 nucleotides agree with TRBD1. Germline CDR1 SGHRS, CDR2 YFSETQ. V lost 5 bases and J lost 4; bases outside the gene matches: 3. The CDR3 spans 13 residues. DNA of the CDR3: TGCGCCAGCAGGAGGGACAGCGGAAACACCATATATTTT. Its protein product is CASRRDSGNTIYF.

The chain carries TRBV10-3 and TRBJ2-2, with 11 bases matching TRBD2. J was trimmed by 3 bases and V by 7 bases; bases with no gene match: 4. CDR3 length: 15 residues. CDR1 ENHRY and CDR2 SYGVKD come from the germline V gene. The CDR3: CAITGTSGYTGELFF. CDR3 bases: TGTGCCATCACCGGGACTAGCGGTTACACCGGGGAGCTGTTTTTT.